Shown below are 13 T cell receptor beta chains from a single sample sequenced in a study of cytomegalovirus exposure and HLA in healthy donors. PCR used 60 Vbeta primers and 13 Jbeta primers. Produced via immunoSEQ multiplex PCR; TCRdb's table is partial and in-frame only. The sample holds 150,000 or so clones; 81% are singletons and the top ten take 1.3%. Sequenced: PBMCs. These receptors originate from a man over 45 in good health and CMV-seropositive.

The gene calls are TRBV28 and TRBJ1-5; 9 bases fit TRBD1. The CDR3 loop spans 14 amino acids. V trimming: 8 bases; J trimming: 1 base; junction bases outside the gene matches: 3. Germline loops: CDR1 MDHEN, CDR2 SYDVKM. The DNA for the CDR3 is TGTGCCAGCGCAACAGGGGGCAGCAATCAGCCCCAGCATTTT. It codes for CASATGGSNQPQHF.

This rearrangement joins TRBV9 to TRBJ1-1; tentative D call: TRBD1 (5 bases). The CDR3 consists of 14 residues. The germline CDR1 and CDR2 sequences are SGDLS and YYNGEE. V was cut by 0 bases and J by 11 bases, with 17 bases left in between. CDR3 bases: TGTGCCAGCAGCGTAGCTGGGGAAGGCAGGGCGGCTTTCTTT. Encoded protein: CASSVAGEGRAAFF.

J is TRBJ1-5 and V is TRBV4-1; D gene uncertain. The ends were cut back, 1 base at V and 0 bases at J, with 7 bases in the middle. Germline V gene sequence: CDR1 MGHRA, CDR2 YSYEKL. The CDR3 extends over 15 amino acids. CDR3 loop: CASSQGLISNQPQHF. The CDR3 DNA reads TGCGCCAGCAGCCAAGGTTTAATTAGCAATCAGCCCCAGCATTTT.

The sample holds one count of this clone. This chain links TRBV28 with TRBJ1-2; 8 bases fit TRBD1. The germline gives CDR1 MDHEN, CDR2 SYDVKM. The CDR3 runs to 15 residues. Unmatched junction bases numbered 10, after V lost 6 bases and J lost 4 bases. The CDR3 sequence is CASSVRAGGVYGYTF. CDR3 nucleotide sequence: TGTGCCAGCAGCGTCAGGGCAGGGGGCGTCTATGGCTACACCTTC.

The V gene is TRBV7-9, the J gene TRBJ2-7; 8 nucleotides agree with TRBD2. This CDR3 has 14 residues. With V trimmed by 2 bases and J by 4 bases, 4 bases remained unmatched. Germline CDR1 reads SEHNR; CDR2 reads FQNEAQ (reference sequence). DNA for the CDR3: TGTGCCAGCAGCTTACCGGGGGGGGGTTACGAGCAGTACTTC. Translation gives CASSLPGGGYEQYF. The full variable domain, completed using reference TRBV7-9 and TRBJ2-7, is DTGVSQNPRHKITKRGQNVTFRCDPISEHNRLYWYRQTLGQGPEFLTYFQNEAQLEKSRLLSDRFSAERPKGSFSTLEIQRTEQGDSAMYLCASSLPGGGYEQYFGPGTRLTVT.

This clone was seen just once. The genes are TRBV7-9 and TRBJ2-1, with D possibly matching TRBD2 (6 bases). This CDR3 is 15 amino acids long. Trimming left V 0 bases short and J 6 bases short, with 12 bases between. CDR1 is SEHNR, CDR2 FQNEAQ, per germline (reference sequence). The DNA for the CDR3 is TGTGCCAGCAGCTTAGCTGCGACTAGGGCCAATGAGCAGTTCTTC. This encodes CASSLAATRANEQFF.

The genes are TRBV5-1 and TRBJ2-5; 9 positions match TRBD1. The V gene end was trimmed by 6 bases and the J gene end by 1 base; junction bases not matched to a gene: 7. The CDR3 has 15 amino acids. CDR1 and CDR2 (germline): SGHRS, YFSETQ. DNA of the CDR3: TGCGCCAGCAACTTCGGACAGGGGTTCCAAGAGACCCAGTACTTC. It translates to CASNFGQGFQETQYF.

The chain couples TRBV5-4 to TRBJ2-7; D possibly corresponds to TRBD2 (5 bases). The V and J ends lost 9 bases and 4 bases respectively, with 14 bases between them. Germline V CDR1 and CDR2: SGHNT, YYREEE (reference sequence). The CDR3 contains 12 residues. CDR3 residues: CATQLRGYEQYF. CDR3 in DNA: TGTGCCACCCAGCTTCGGGGTTACGAGCAGTACTTC.

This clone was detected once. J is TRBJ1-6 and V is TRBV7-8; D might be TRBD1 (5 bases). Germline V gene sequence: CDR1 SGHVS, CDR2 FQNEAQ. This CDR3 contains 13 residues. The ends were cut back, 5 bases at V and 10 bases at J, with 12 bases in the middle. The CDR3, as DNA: TGTGCCAGCAGCCCAGGGAAGGGCTCACCCCTCCACTTT. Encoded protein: CASSPGKGSPLHF. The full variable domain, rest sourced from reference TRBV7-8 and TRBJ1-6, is GAGVSQSPRYKVAKRGQDVALRCDPISGHVSLFWYQQALGQGPEFLTYFQNEAQLDKSGLPSDRFFAERPEGSVSTLKIQRTQQEDSAVYLCASSPGKGSPLHFGNGTRLTVT.

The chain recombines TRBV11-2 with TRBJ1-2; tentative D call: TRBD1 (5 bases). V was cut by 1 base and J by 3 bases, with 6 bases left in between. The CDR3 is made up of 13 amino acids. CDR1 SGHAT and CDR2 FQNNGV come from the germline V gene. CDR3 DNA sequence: TGTGCCAGCAGCTTAGGGACACACTATGGCTACACCTTC. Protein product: CASSLGTHYGYTF.

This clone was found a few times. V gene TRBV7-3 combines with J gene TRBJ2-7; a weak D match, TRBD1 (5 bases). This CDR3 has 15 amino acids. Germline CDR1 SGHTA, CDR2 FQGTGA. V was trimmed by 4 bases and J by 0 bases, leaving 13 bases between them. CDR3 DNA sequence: TGTGCCAGCAGCTCCAAGCTCGACAGCTCCTACGAGCAGTACTTC. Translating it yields CASSSKLDSSYEQYF.

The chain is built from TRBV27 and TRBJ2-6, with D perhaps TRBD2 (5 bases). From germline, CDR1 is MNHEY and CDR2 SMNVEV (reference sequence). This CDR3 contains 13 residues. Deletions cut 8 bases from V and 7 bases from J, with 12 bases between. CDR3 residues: CASGLGRANVLTF. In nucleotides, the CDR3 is TGTGCCAGCGGACTTGGCAGAGCCAACGTCCTGACTTTC.

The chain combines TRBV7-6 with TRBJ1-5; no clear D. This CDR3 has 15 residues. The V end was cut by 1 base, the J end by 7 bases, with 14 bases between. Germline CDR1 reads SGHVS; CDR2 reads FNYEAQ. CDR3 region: CASSLGAGLGQPQHF. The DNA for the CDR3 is TGTGCCAGCAGCTTAGGAGCGGGATTGGGGCAGCCCCAGCATTTT.